What follows are 32 T cell receptor beta chains derived from one specimen sequenced in a study of shared clonotypes between healthy human individuals. Profiled with immunoSEQ multiplex PCR; TCRdb holds only in-frame clones, not every one. The data show hundreds of thousands of clones, about 90% seen once. CD45RO-negative CD8 cells positively selected for CCR7 made up the naive population, which excluded terminally differentiated effector memory CD45RA+ cells. Sequenced sample: naive CD8+ T cells sorted from blood. These receptors were taken from a man aged 30 to 39 in good health.

J is TRBJ1-5 and V is TRBV15; a weak D match, TRBD1 (5 bases). CDR3 length equals 14 residues. Germline-derived CDR1 and CDR2 are LNHNV and YYDKDF (reference sequence). The ends were cut back, 1 base at V and 7 bases at J, with 11 bases in the middle. For the CDR3, the DNA is TGTGCCACCAGCAGAGGGGGCTTCGAGCAGCCCCAGCATTTT. Translating gives CATSRGGFEQPQHF. The complete variable domain, with remaining parts taken from reference TRBV15 and TRBJ1-5, reads DAMVIQNPRYQVTQFGKPVTLSCSQTLNHNVMYWYQQKSSQAPKLLFHYYDKDFNNEADTPDNFQSRRPNTSFCFLDIRSPGLGDTAMYLCATSRGGFEQPQHFGDGTRLSIL.

This clone occurred a few times. The rearrangement uses TRBV27 and TRBJ2-7; 9 nucleotides agree with TRBD1. CDR3 length: 16 amino acids. The V and J ends lost 5 bases and 5 bases, in that order; junction bases with no gene match: 13. Germline CDR1 and CDR2: MNHEY and SMNVEV (reference sequence). Written as DNA, the CDR3 is TGTGCCAGCAGTCTAGTAGGGACAGGGAGGCGGAACGAGCAGTACTTC. The encoded protein is CASSLVGTGRRNEQYF.

This clone was recorded only once. In DNA, the CDR3 is TGTGCCAGCAGTTTTAGCGCTACCGGGGAGCTGTTTTTT. It is translated as CASSFSATGELFF. The rearrangement joins TRBV27 to TRBJ2-2; D possibly corresponds to TRBD2 (5 bases). Germline CDR1 is MNHEY and CDR2 is SMNVEV (reference sequence). V shed 3 bases and J shed 5 bases, with 7 bases lying between them. The CDR3 is made up of 13 amino acids.

The chain links TRBV6-4 to TRBJ2-1; 8 positions agree with TRBD2. CDR1 and CDR2 (germline): MRHNA, SNTAGT. The CDR3 consists of 16 residues. V trimming: 0 bases; J trimming: 0 bases; junction bases outside the gene matches: 1. This chain's CDR3 is CASSDSGRASYNEQFF. The CDR3 DNA is TGTGCCAGCAGTGACTCCGGGAGGGCCTCCTACAATGAGCAGTTCTTC.

This clone came up a few times. This chain uses TRBV19 with TRBJ2-1; 7 nucleotides line up with TRBD1. After removal of 3 bases from V and 5 bases from J, the junction contained 1 base not matched to a gene. From germline, CDR1 is LNHDA and CDR2 SQIVND (reference sequence). The CDR3 sequence is 13 residues long. The CDR3 loop reads CASSMGTDNEQFF. For the CDR3, the DNA is TGTGCCAGTAGTATGGGGACAGACAATGAGCAGTTCTTC.

The chain carries TRBV29-1 and TRBJ1-1; 10 bases align to TRBD1. Trimming at V came to 0 bases and at J to 1 base, leaving 8 bases not matched to a gene. The CDR3 length is 17 residues. Germline assignment: CDR1 SQVTM and CDR2 ANQGSEA. CDR3: CSVEDRGTGATNTEAFF. CDR3 coding DNA: TGCAGCGTTGAAGATCGGGGGACAGGGGCGACGAACACTGAAGCTTTCTTT.

The rearrangement uses TRBV13 and TRBJ1-5; 7 positions agree with TRBD1. This CDR3 has 14 residues. Germline lookup yields CDR1 PRHDT and CDR2 FYEKMQ (reference sequence). J gave up 3 bases and V 3 bases, and 2 bases lay outside the gene matches. The DNA of the CDR3 is TGTGCCAGCAGCTTCAGGGGGACCAATCAGCCCCAGCATTTT. This sequence encodes CASSFRGTNQPQHF.

This chain links TRBV29-1 with TRBJ2-5; D assignment may be TRBD1 or TRBD2 (5 bases each). CDR1 is SQVTM, CDR2 ANQGSEA, per germline. The CDR3 extends over 15 amino acids. Trimming removed 5 bases at V and 1 base at J, with 17 bases between. As DNA, the CDR3 is TGCAGCGTTTTCGCATATGAGGGGACCCAAGAGACCCAGTACTTC. Amino acid sequence: CSVFAYEGTQETQYF.

The V gene is TRBV5-4, the J gene TRBJ2-7; D not certain. Trimming cost V 2 bases and J 5 bases, with 8 bases left between them. From germline, CDR1 is SGHNT and CDR2 YYREEE (reference sequence). The CDR3 is 12 residues long. The CDR3 is CASSFSSNEQYF. Here the CDR3 DNA reads TGTGCCAGCAGCTTTTCCAGCAACGAGCAGTACTTC. The variable domain in full, completed from reference TRBV5-4 and TRBJ2-7, reads ETGVTQSPTHLIKTRGQQVTLRCSSQSGHNTVSWYQQALGQGPQFIFQYYREEENGRGNFPPRFSGLQFPNYSSELNVNALELDDSALYLCASSFSSNEQYFGPGTRLTVT.

This chain connects TRBV25-1 to TRBJ2-1, with TRBD1 as a possible D gene (6 bases). This CDR3 contains 12 residues. V gave up 7 bases and J gave up 4 bases, with 8 bases separating them. Per germline, CDR1 MGHDK and CDR2 SYGVNS. In DNA form, the CDR3 reads TGTGCCAGCACAGGGGAATACAATGAGCAGTTCTTC. It is translated as CASTGEYNEQFF.

This clone was observed a single time. J is TRBJ1-1 and V is TRBV7-9, with D tentatively TRBD1 (6 bases). V lost 5 bases, J lost 9 bases, and 19 bases lay in between. The CDR3 has 14 amino acids. CDR1 SEHNR and CDR2 FQNEAQ come from the germline V gene (reference sequence). The chain's CDR3 is CASSVRDTDRKAFF. In nucleotides, the CDR3 is TGTGCCAGCAGCGTCCGGGACACGGATAGAAAAGCTTTCTTT.

This chain joins TRBV7-3 and TRBJ2-1; TRBD2 matches 7 bases. The germline CDR1 and CDR2 sequences are SGHTA and FQGTGA. The CDR3 runs to 15 residues. V shed 0 bases, J shed 5 bases, and the junction held 4 bases outside the gene matches. This CDR3 is CASSLTREYHNEQFF. The CDR3 DNA reads TGTGCCAGCAGCTTAACGCGGGAGTACCACAATGAGCAGTTCTTC. Variable domain in full (rest from reference TRBV7-3 and TRBJ2-1): GAGVSQTPSNKVTEKGKYVELRCDPISGHTALYWYRQSLGQGPEFLIYFQGTGAADDSGLPNDRFFAVRPEGSVSTLKIQRTERGDSAVYLCASSLTREYHNEQFFGPGTRLTVL.

The chain has TRBV28 and TRBJ1-5; D is undetermined. V lost 2 bases and J lost 0, with 8 bases in between. Germline V CDR1 and CDR2: MDHEN, SYDVKM. The CDR3 length is 15 residues. The CDR3 region has the DNA TGTGCCAGCAGTTTACCCGATTATAGCAATCAGCCCCAGCATTTT. This codes for CASSLPDYSNQPQHF. The whole variable domain, remainder taken from reference TRBV28 and TRBJ1-5, is DVKVTQSSRYLVKRTGEKVFLECVQDMDHENMFWYRQDPGLGLRLIYFSYDVKMKEKGDIPEGYSVSREKKERFSLILESASTNQTSMYLCASSLPDYSNQPQHFGDGTRLSIL.

The gene calls are TRBV7-9 and TRBJ1-5; tentatively, D is TRBD1 (5 bases). The CDR3 runs to 13 residues. Trimming shortened V by 5 bases and J by 3 bases, and 8 bases separated the two germline ends. Germline CDR1 is SEHNR and CDR2 is FQNEAQ (reference sequence). The CDR3 here is CASSRGYNQPQHF. The CDR3 nucleotides are TGTGCCAGCAGCCGGGGCTACAATCAGCCCCAGCATTTT.

V gene TRBV27 combines with J gene TRBJ2-1; unclear D gene. Germline loops: CDR1 MNHEY, CDR2 SMNVEV (reference sequence). The V end lost 5 bases, the J end lost 5 bases, and 7 bases lay between the germline ends. The CDR3 covers 12 residues. DNA of the CDR3: TGTGCCAGCAGTCGAGGCGACAATGAGCAGTTCTTC. Amino acid sequence: CASSRGDNEQFF.

The rearrangement joins TRBV28 to TRBJ2-3; 10 bases align to TRBD2. J gave up 4 bases and V 2 bases, and 9 bases lay outside the gene matches. The CDR3 sequence is 17 residues long. Germline values: CDR1 MDHEN, CDR2 SYDVKM. In DNA, the CDR3 is TGTGCCAGCAGTTTAGCCCTAGCGGGAGAAGGGGCAGATACGCAGTATTTT. Translated, it gives CASSLALAGEGADTQYF.

The chain couples TRBV27 to TRBJ1-4; no definite D call. This CDR3 comprises 16 residues. Germline V gives CDR1 MNHEY, CDR2 SMNVEV (reference sequence). With 6 bases removed from V and 3 bases from J, the gap between germline ends came to 17 bases. The CDR3 loop reads CASSPHPVGANEKLFF. CDR3 sequence (DNA): TGTGCCAGCAGCCCTCATCCGGTAGGAGCTAATGAAAAACTGTTTTTT.

The rearrangement uses TRBV28 and TRBJ2-2; D is ambiguous. V lost 7 bases and J lost 2, with 14 bases in between. This CDR3 region has 15 residues. CDR1 and CDR2 from the germline V gene are MDHEN and SYDVKM. CDR3 sequence: CASTHVEKNTGELFF. CDR3 bases: TGTGCCAGCACCCACGTCGAGAAAAACACCGGGGAGCTGTTTTTT.

This clone occurred once. This chain connects TRBV6-5 to TRBJ2-2; 12 nucleotides agree with TRBD2. The germline V gene has CDR1 MNHEY and CDR2 SVGAGI. V was clipped by 10 bases and J by 6 bases; unmatched bases: 9. The CDR3 contains 15 residues. CDR3 sequence: CAIKLAGGPPGELFF. The CDR3 DNA sequence: TGTGCCATCAAACTAGCGGGAGGCCCCCCCGGGGAGCTGTTTTTT.

The chain joins TRBV9 to TRBJ1-1, with D tentatively TRBD1 (5 bases). The V and J ends lost 3 bases and 3 bases respectively, with 9 bases between them. CDR1 is SGDLS, CDR2 YYNGEE, per germline. The CDR3 length is 13 residues. The CDR3 here is CASSADSDTEAFF. As DNA, the CDR3 is TGTGCCAGCAGCGCAGACAGCGACACTGAAGCTTTCTTT.

The chain is built from TRBV4-1 and TRBJ2-1; D possibly corresponds to TRBD2 (6 bases). There are 16 residues in the CDR3. Trimming pared 5 bases from V and 0 bases from J, leaving 14 bases between. Germline assignment: CDR1 MGHRA and CDR2 YSYEKL. The CDR3 loop is CASSTPSASSYNEQFF. Written as DNA, the CDR3 is TGCGCCAGCAGCACACCTAGCGCCAGCTCCTACAATGAGCAGTTCTTC.

V usage is TRBV11-2 and J usage is TRBJ2-6; tentative D call: TRBD1 (5 bases). The germline CDR1 and CDR2 sequences are SGHAT and FQNNGV. CDR3 length: 15 residues. The V gene lost 4 bases and the J gene lost 1 base, with 8 bases spanning the gap. The CDR3 nucleotides are TGTGCCAGCAGCTACCAGGGTTCTGGGGCCAACGTCCTGACTTTC. This encodes CASSYQGSGANVLTF.

The V and J genes are TRBV29-1 and TRBJ2-1, with TRBD2 as a possible D gene (5 bases). V dropped 4 bases and J dropped 0 bases, with 10 bases sitting between them. The germline V gene has CDR1 SQVTM and CDR2 ANQGSEA. There are 14 residues in the CDR3. The CDR3: CSVVSSDSYNEQFF. DNA of the CDR3: TGCAGCGTTGTAAGTAGCGACTCCTACAATGAGCAGTTCTTC.

V usage is TRBV5-4 and J usage is TRBJ1-2, with 9 bases matching TRBD1. The CDR3 is made up of 16 amino acids. The germline V gene encodes CDR1 SGHNT and CDR2 YYREEE (reference sequence). V lost 4 bases, J lost 6 bases, and 13 bases stayed unmatched. CDR3 bases: TGTGCCAGCAGCCCAGGGCCGGACAGGGGCCATGATGGCTACACCTTC. As protein: CASSPGPDRGHDGYTF. Full variable domain (missing parts from reference TRBV5-4 and TRBJ1-2): ETGVTQSPTHLIKTRGQQVTLRCSSQSGHNTVSWYQQALGQGPQFIFQYYREEENGRGNFPPRFSGLQFPNYSSELNVNALELDDSALYLCASSPGPDRGHDGYTFGSGTRLTVV.

The J gene is TRBJ1-3, the V gene TRBV4-1; D unresolved. Germline V gene data show CDR1 as MGHRA and CDR2 as YSYEKL. The CDR3 runs 16 residues. The V end was cut by 0 bases, the J end by 0 bases, with 9 bases between. The CDR3 sequence: CASSQDPHSSGNTIYF. The CDR3 DNA sequence: TGCGCCAGCAGCCAAGATCCCCACAGCTCTGGAAACACCATATATTTT.

The V gene is TRBV7-9, the J gene TRBJ2-1; the D is unclear. This CDR3 spans 15 amino acids. Trimming stripped 5 bases from V and 0 bases from J, with 11 bases between. Germline V gene data show CDR1 as SEHNR and CDR2 as FQNEAQ (reference sequence). DNA of the CDR3: TGTGCCAGCAGCCCCACTTACCCCTCCTACAATGAGCAGTTCTTC. This translates into CASSPTYPSYNEQFF. Looking up the rest from reference TRBV7-9 and TRBJ2-1 gives the full variable domain: DTGVSQNPRHKITKRGQNVTFRCDPISEHNRLYWYRQTLGQGPEFLTYFQNEAQLEKSRLLSDRFSAERPKGSFSTLEIQRTEQGDSAMYLCASSPTYPSYNEQFFGPGTRLTVL.

This clone was seen a handful of times. V is TRBV27 and J is TRBJ2-5, with a possible D match to TRBD1 (6 bases). V lost 8 bases and J 5 bases, leaving 18 bases between the germline ends. The CDR3 totals 14 residues. Looked up from germline, CDR1 is MNHEY and CDR2 is SMNVEV (reference sequence). CDR3 DNA: TGTGCCAGCTCATTGGTGGGGGCAGAGGAGACCCAGTACTTC. Encoded protein: CASSLVGAEETQYF.

The chain uses TRBV6-5 and TRBJ1-3; 10 bases fit TRBD1. Germline CDR1 reads MNHEY; CDR2 reads SVGAGI. The CDR3 has 15 residues. V trimming: 4 bases; J trimming: 5 bases; junction bases outside the gene matches: 5. The chain's CDR3 is CASSLGGQGRNTIYF. As DNA, the CDR3 is TGTGCCAGCAGTTTGGGGGGACAGGGGCGAAACACCATATATTTT.

The rearrangement links TRBV4-2 to TRBJ2-7, with 10 bases lining up with TRBD2. This CDR3 has 16 amino acids. Germline-derived CDR1 and CDR2 are LGHNA and YNFKEQ. V shed 0 bases, J shed 5 bases, and the junction held 7 bases outside the gene matches. For the CDR3, the DNA is TGTGCCAGCAGCCAAGATCCAGCGGGAGGGCCTAACGAGCAGTACTTC. This codes for CASSQDPAGGPNEQYF.

The chain joins TRBV6-9 to TRBJ1-2; D is unclear. Trimming shortened V by 5 bases and J by 3 bases, and 16 bases separated the two germline ends. The CDR3 totals 15 residues. Germline V gene sequence: CDR1 MNHGY, CDR2 SVAAGI. The CDR3 nucleotides read TGTGCCAGCAGTCCCGGACTCCCAAGGGACTATGGCTACACCTTC. Translating gives CASSPGLPRDYGYTF.

The CDR3 is CASSLGVRVNNEQFF. The DNA of the CDR3 is TGTGCCAGCAGCCTAGGAGTAAGAGTTAACAATGAGCAGTTCTTC. This sequence joins TRBV5-6 and TRBJ2-1; D ambiguous. The CDR3 spans 15 residues. Trimming pared 4 bases from V and 5 bases from J, leaving 16 bases between. CDR1 is SGHDT and CDR2 is YYEEEE in the germline V gene.

V and J are TRBV29-1 and TRBJ2-7; the D gene is possibly TRBD2 (5 bases). The V end was cut by 4 bases, the J end by 7 bases, with 14 bases between. The CDR3 extends over 12 amino acids. Germline V gene sequence: CDR1 SQVTM, CDR2 ANQGSEA. CDR3 loop: CSVVVEGWEQYF. The DNA of the CDR3 is TGCAGCGTTGTAGTTGAGGGTTGGGAGCAGTACTTC.